This T cell receptor beta chain was obtained from a study of T cells in Graves' hyperthyroidism and ophthalmopathy. CDR1 and CDR2 from the germline V gene are SGHDN and FVKESK. The CDR3 has 15 residues. RNA transcripts were the template for amplifying TCR beta CDR3 regions. The HTBI primer set drove a first-round RT-PCR of the TCR CDR3. Using its own MiXCR run on the multiplex PCR reads, TCRdb lists one record per CDR3 protein. Of more than 350,000 distinct CDR3 sequences listed, about a sixth were seen once; the top ten hold almost 35%. A few counts support this clonotype. Possible read error: a much larger clone is one base away.

The clonotype was recovered from a woman in her twenties or thirties with Graves' hyperthyroidism that later progressed to Graves' ophthalmopathy. This chain uses TRBV14 with TRBJ2-7; maybe TRBD2 (6 bases). The sequencing sample was made of blood. DNA of the CDR3: TGTGCCAGCAGCCAAGGTGCTACTAGCTCCTACGAGCCGTACTTC. This codes for CASSQGATSSYEPYF.